Below, one TCR beta chain is given with its context. The antigen remains undetermined. These data belong to a study of cytomegalovirus exposure and HLA in healthy donors. Across the whole study: Caucasian-associated ancestry cluster membership applied to about 80% of around 400 genotyped donors. Study-wide results and caveats: Reports described diagnosis of cytomegalovirus status by the classifier as highly specific and sensitive. With later analysis, a missense DCLRE1C variant became linked to TCR beta V- and J-gene trimming.

It was with 60 Vbeta and 13 Jbeta primers that the PCR ran. Data came from immunoSEQ multiplex PCR; TCRdb stores just in-frame clones and leaves some out. The profile shows around 160,000 clones, almost 80% of them singletons. CDR1 LNHDA and CDR2 SQIVND come from the germline V gene (reference sequence). The V gene end was trimmed by 5 bases and the J gene end by 3 bases; junction bases not matched to a gene: 11. CDR3 length: 16 residues. The TCR originated in a man aged 18 to 29 in good health and CMV-seropositive. What was sequenced was PBMCs. The chain employs TRBV19 and TRBJ1-2; 8 bases are shared with TRBD1. The CDR3 region has the DNA TGTGCCAGTAGTCTCGGACAGGGCGGCTTGGACTATGGCTACACCTTC. Translating it yields CASSLGQGGLDYGYTF.